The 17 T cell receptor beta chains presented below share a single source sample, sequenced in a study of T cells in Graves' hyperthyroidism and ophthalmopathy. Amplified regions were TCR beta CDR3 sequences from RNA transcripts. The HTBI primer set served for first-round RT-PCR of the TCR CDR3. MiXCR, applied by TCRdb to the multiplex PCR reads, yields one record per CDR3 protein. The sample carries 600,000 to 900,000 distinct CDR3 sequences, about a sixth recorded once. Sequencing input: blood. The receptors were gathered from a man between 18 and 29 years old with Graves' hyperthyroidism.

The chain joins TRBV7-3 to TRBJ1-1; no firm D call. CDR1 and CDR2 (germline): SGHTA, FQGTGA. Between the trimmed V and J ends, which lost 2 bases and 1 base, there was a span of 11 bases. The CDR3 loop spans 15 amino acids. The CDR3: CASSLGRGWNTEAFF. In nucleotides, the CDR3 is TGTGCCAGCAGCTTAGGGCGGGGATGGAACACTGAAGCTTTCTTT.

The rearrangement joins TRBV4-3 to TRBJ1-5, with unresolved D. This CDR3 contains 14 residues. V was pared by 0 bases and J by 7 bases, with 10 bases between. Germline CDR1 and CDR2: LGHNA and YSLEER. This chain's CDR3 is CASSQDRRVQPQHF. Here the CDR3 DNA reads TGCGCCAGCAGCCAAGATAGGAGGGTACAGCCCCAGCATTTT.

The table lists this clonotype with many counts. The CDR3 coding sequence is TGTGCCATCAGCGCCATACAGGATAACTATGGCTACACCTTC. This sequence encodes CAISAIQDNYGYTF. The V call is TRBV10-3, the J call TRBJ1-2, with D possibly matching TRBD1 (5 bases). Germline loops: CDR1 ENHRY, CDR2 SYGVKD. The CDR3 is made up of 14 amino acids. Trimming took off 6 bases at V and 1 base at J, with 12 bases between the two ends.

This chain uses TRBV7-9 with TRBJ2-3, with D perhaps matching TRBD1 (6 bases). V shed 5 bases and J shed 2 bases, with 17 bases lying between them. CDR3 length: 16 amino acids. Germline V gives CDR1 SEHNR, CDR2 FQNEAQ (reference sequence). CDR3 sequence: CASSRPGTTFTDTQYF. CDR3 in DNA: TGTGCCAGCAGCCGACCGGGGACAACCTTCACAGATACGCAGTATTTT.

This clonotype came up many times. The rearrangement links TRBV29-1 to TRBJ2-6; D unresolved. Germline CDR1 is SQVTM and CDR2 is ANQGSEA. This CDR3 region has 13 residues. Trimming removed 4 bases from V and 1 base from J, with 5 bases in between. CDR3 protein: CSVVRSGANVLTF. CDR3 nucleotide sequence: TGCAGCGTTGTTCGGTCTGGGGCCAACGTCCTGACTTTC.

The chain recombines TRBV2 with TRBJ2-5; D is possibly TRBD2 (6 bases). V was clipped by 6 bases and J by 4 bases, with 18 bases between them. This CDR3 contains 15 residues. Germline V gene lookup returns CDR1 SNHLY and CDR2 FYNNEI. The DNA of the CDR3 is TGTGCCAGCAGGGTGGGGTCCGGGGGTGGAGAGACCCAGTACTTC. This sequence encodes CASRVGSGGGETQYF.

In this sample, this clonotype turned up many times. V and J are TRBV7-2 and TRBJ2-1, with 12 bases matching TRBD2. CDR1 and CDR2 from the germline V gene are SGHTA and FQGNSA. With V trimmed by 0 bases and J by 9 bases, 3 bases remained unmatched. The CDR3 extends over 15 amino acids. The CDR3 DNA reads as TGTGCCAGCAGCTTAGCGCCTAGCGGGAGGGGTGAGCAGTTCTTC. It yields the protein CASSLAPSGRGEQFF.

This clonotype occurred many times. The CDR3 loop reads CASGWGTDTQYF. The DNA of the CDR3 is TGTGCGAGCGGGTGGGGCACAGATACGCAGTATTTT. This chain joins TRBV28 and TRBJ2-3, with a weak D call TRBD2 (6 bases). Looked up from germline, CDR1 is MDHEN and CDR2 is SYDVKM. This CDR3 has 12 amino acids.

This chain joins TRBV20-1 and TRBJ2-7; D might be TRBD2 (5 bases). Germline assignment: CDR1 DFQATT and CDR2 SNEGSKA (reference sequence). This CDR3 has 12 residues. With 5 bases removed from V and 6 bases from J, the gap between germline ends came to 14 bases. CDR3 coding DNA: TGCAGTGCTCGAGGCGGGCTTCTCGAGCAGTACTTC. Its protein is CSARGGLLEQYF.

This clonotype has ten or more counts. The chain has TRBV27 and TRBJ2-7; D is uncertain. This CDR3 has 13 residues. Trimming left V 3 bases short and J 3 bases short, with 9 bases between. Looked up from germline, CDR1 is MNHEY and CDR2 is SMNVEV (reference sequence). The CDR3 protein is CASSFQGRYEQYF. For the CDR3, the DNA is TGTGCCAGCAGTTTCCAAGGACGCTACGAGCAGTACTTC.

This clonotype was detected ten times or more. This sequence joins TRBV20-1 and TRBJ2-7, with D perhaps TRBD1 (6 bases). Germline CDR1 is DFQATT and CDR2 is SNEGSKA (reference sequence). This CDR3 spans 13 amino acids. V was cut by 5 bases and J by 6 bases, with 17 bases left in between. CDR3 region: CSASGQLGGEQYF. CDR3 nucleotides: TGCAGTGCTTCGGGACAACTAGGTGGCGAGCAGTACTTC.

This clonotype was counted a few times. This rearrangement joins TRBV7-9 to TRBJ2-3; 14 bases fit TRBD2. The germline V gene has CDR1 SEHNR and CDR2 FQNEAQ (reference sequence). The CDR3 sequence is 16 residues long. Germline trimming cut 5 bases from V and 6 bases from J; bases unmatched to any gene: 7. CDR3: CASSDGLAGGSDTQYF. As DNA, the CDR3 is TGTGCCAGCAGCGACGGACTAGCGGGAGGCTCGGATACGCAGTATTTT.

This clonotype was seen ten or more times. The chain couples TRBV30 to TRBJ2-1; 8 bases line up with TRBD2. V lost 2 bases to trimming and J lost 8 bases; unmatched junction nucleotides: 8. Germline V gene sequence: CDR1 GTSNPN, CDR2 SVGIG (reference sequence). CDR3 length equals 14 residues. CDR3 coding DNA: TGTGCCTGGAGTTATTCGGGAGGGCCGGATGAGCAGTTCTTC. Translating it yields CAWSYSGGPDEQFF.

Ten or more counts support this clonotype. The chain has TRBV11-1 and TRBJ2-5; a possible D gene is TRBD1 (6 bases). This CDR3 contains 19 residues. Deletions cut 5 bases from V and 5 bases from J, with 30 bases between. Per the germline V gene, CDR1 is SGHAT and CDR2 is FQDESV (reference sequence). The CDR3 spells CASSTPWGWDTERRETQYF. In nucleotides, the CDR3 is TGTGCCAGCAGCACACCCTGGGGCTGGGACACGGAACGGAGGGAGACCCAGTACTTC.

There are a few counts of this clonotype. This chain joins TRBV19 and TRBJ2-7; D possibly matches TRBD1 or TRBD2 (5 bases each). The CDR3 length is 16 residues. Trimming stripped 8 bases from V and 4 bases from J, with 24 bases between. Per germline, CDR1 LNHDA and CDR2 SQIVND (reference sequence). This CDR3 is CASSQDSQRSGYEQYF. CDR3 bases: TGTGCCAGTTCACAGGACTCCCAAAGAAGTGGATACGAGCAGTACTTC. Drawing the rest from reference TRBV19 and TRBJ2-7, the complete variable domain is DGGITQSPKYLFRKEGQNVTLSCEQNLNHDAMYWYRQDPGQGLRLIYYSQIVNDFQKGDIAEGYSVSREKKESFPLTVTSAQKNPTAFYLCASSQDSQRSGYEQYFGPGTRLTVT.

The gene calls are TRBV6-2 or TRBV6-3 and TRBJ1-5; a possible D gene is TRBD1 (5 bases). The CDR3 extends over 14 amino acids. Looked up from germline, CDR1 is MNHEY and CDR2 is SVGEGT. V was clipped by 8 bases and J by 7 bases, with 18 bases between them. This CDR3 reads CASAIGRAVQPQHF. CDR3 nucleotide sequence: TGTGCCAGCGCCATAGGCAGGGCGGTGCAGCCCCAGCATTTT.

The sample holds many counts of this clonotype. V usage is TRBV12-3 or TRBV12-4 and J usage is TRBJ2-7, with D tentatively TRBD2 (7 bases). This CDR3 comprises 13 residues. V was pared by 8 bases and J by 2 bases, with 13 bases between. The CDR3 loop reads CASAFGGPYEQYF. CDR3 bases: TGTGCCAGCGCCTTCGGGGGGCCCTACGAGCAGTACTTC.